This is a list of T cell receptor beta chains from one sample in a study of T cell repertoires in cytomegalovirus infection. TCRdb used MiXCR to reprocess the reads, holding one entry per CDR3 protein. The sample holds approximately 470,000 distinct CDR3 sequences, 40% to 50% seen once. Their target antigens are unknown. This material consisted of cultured PBMCs, taken from culture after CMV antigen stimulation. These receptors originate from a human donor in good health (CMV status not recorded). Some clones in this sample may be carry-over from other donors' samples. The CDR3 runs from the conserved cysteine through the conserved F or W. The D gene is left open where the match is weak. Part of the rows lack a size; the others show once, few, many or a class for expanded clones.

J: TRBJ1-1
D: -
size: many
V: TRBV12-3/TRBV12-4
CDR3: CASSLALGLRAFF
DNA: TGTGCCAGCAGTTTAGCTCTGGGGTTGCGAGCTTTCTTT

J: TRBJ2-1
D: -
size: -
V: TRBV6-2/TRBV6-3
CDR3: CASSFLTSDRRYYNEQFF
DNA: TGTGCCAGCAGTTTTCTTACCTCGGACCGAAGGTACTACAATGAGCAGTTCTTC

J: TRBJ1-6
D: -
size: -
V: TRBV11-2
CDR3: CASSGGVNSPLHF
DNA: TGTGCCAGCAGTGGGGGAGTTAATTCACCCCTCCACTTT

J: TRBJ2-5
D: TRBD2
size: once
V: TRBV12-3/TRBV12-4
CDR3: CASSPRGREETQYF
DNA: TGTGCCAGCAGTCCCCGGGGGAGGGAAGAGACCCAGTACTTC

J: TRBJ2-3
D: TRBD2
size: -
V: TRBV7-2
CDR3: CASRRTSGGSDTQYF
DNA: TGTGCCAGCAGACGGACTAGCGGGGGTTCAGATACGCAGTATTTT

J: TRBJ2-1
D: TRBD1
size: once
V: TRBV28
CDR3: CASSPGQGWAPGYNEQFF
DNA: TGTGCCAGCAGTCCGGGACAGGGGTGGGCTCCCGGGTACAATGAGCAGTTCTTC

J: TRBJ2-3
D: TRBD2
size: -
V: TRBV20-1
CDR3: CRAASGGFTDTQYF
DNA: TGCAGAGCGGCTAGCGGGGGATTCACAGATACGCAGTATTTT

J: TRBJ2-7
D: TRBD1
size: few
V: TRBV5-3
CDR3: CASSSYPGQGGAEQYF
DNA: TGTGCCAGCAGCTCCTACCCCGGACAGGGAGGTGCCGAGCAGTACTTC

J: TRBJ1-1
D: -
size: few
V: TRBV6-5
CDR3: CASSYAGVWDTEAFF
DNA: TGTGCCAGCAGTTACGCCGGGGTGTGGGACACTGAAGCTTTCTTT

J: TRBJ2-5
D: -
size: -
V: TRBV6-2/TRBV6-3
CDR3: CASSPGGRAGETQYF
DNA: TGTGCCAGCAGCCCCGGGGGAAGGGCGGGAGAGACCCAGTACTTC

J: TRBJ2-7
D: TRBD1
size: -
V: TRBV5-6
CDR3: CASSLTTGTYEQYF
DNA: TGTGCCAGCAGCTTGACGACAGGGACCTACGAGCAGTACTTC

J: TRBJ1-1
D: TRBD1
size: once
V: TRBV5-1
CDR3: CASRLDRGMTTEAFF
DNA: TGCGCCAGCAGACTCGACAGGGGGATGACCACTGAAGCTTTCTTT

J: TRBJ1-2
D: -
size: -
V: TRBV20-1
CDR3: CSARGFPYGYTF
DNA: TGCAGTGCTAGAGGTTTTCCCTATGGCTACACCTTC